This T cell receptor (beta chain) was observed in a study of blood T cells in healthy people across ages. The CDR3 sequence is 14 residues long. V was clipped by 4 bases and J by 5 bases; unmatched bases: 7. Germline V CDR1 and CDR2: DFQATT, SNEGSKA (reference sequence). A second about 6 to 12 cycle PCR used barcoded and J-beta primers. TCRdb fed the 5' RACE reads into MiXCR, producing one record per CDR3 protein. There are hundreds of thousands of distinct CDR3 sequences in the sample; 56% occur only once, and about 26% lies in the top ten. Specimen: blood. This rearrangement joins TRBV20-1 to TRBJ2-5; TRBD2 agrees at 10 bases. This TCR derives from a man aged 35-49 years in good health. The CDR3 here is CSATGLAVSETQYF. The CDR3 DNA sequence: TGCAGTGCTACCGGACTAGCGGTTTCGGAGACCCAGTACTTC.